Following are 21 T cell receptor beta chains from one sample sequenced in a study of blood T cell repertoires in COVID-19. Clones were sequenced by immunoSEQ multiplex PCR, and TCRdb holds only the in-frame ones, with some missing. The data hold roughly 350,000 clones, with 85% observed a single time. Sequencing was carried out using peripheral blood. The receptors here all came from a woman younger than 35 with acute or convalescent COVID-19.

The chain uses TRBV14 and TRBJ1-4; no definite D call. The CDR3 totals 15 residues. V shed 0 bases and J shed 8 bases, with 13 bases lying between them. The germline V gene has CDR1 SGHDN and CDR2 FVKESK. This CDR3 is CASSQDARAAEKLFF. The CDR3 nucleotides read TGTGCCAGCAGCCAAGACGCGAGGGCTGCGGAAAAACTGTTTTTT. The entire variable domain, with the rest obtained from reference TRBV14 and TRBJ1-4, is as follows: EAGVTQFPSHSVIEKGQTVTLRCDPISGHDNLYWYRRVMGKEIKFLLHFVKESKQDESGMPNNRFLAERTGGTYSTLKVQPAELEDSGVYFCASSQDARAAEKLFFGSGTQLSVL.

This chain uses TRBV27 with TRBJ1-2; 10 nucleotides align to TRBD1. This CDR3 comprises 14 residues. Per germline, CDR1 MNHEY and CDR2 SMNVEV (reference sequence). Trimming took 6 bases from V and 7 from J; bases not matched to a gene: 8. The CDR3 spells CASRTSRDRGGYTF. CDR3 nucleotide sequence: TGTGCCAGCAGAACTTCCCGGGACAGGGGTGGCTACACCTTC.

The CDR3 DNA is TGCGCCAGCAGCCTATCAATCAGGGAATTCCGCACCGGGGAGCTGTTTTTT. Its translation: CASSLSIREFRTGELFF. The J gene is TRBJ2-2, the V gene TRBV23-1, with a possible D match to TRBD1 (5 bases). TRBV23-1 is an ORF, and what it does is uncertain. Trimming stripped 6 bases from V and 4 bases from J, with 21 bases between. The length of the CDR3 is 17 residues.

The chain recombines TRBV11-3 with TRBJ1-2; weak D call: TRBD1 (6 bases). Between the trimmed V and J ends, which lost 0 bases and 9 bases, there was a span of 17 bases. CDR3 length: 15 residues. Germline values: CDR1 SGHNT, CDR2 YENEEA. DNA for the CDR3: TGTGCCAGCAGCTTAGATCACAGGGTGTTTTTGCGCTACACCTTC. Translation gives CASSLDHRVFLRYTF.

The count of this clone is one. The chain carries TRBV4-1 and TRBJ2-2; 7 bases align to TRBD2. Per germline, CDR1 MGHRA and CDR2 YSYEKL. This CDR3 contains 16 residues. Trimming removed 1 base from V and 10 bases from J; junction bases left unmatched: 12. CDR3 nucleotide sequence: TGCGCCAGCAGCCAAGGGATGGGGGAGGGCCGTCTGGAGCTGTTTTTT. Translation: CASSQGMGEGRLELFF.

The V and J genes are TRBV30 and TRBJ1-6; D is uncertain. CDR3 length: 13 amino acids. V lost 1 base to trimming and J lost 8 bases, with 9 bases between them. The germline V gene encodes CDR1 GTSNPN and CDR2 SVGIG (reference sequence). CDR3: CAWSGQIDSPLHF. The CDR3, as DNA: TGTGCCTGGAGTGGTCAGATCGATTCACCCCTCCACTTT.

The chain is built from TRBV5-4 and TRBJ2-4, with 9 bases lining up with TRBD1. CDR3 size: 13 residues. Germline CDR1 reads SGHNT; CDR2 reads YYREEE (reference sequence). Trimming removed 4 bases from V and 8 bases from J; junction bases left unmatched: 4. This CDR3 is CASSQGQGDIQYF. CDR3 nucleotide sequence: TGTGCCAGCAGCCAGGGACAGGGAGACATTCAGTACTTC.

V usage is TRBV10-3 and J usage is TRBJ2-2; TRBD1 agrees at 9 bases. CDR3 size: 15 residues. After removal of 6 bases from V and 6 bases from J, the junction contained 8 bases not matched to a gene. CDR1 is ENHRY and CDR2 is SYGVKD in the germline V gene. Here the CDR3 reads CAISRLQGAAGELFF. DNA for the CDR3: TGTGCCATCAGCCGATTACAGGGGGCGGCCGGGGAGCTGTTTTTT.

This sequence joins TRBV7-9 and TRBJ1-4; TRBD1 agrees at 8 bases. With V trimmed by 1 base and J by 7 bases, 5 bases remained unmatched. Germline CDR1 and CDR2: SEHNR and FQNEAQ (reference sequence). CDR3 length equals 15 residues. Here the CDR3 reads CASSLGGTGTEKLFF. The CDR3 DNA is TGTGCCAGCAGCTTAGGTGGGACAGGTACTGAAAAACTGTTTTTT. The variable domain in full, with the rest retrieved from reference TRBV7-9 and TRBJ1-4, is DTGVSQNPRHKITKRGQNVTFRCDPISEHNRLYWYRQTLGQGPEFLTYFQNEAQLEKSRLLSDRFSAERPKGSFSTLEIQRTEQGDSAMYLCASSLGGTGTEKLFFGSGTQLSVL.

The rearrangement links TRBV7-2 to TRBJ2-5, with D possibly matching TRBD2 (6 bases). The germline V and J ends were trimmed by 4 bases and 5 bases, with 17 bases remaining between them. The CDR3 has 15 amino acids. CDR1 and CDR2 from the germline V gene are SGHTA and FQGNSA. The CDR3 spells CASSSGGRYEETQYF. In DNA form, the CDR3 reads TGTGCCAGCAGCTCCGGGGGACGGTACGAGGAGACCCAGTACTTC.

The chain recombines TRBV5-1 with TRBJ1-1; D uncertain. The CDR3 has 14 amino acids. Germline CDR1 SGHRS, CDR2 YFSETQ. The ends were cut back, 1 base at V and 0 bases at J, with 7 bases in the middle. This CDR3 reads CASSLIDMNTEAFF. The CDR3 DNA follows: TGCGCCAGCAGCTTGATAGATATGAACACTGAAGCTTTCTTT.

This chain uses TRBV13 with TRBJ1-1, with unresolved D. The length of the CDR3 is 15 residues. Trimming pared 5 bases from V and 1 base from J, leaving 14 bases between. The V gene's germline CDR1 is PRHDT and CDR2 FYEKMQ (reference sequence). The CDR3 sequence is CASSRAGRQNTEAFF. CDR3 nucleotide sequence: TGTGCCAGCAGCCGAGCCGGCAGGCAGAACACTGAAGCTTTCTTT. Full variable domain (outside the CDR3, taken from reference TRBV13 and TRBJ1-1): AAGVIQSPRHLIKEKRETATLKCYPIPRHDTVYWYQQGPGQDPQFLISFYEKMQSDKGSIPDRFSAQQFSDYHSELNMSSLELGDSALYFCASSRAGRQNTEAFFGQGTRLTVV.

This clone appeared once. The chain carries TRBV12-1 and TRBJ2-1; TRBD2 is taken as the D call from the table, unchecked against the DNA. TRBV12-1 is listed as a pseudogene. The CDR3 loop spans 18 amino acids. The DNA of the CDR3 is TGTGCCAGCAGCCGTGCGTCGAGCGCCTCCAGCTCCTACAATGAGCAGTTCTTC. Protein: CASSRASSASSSYNEQFF.

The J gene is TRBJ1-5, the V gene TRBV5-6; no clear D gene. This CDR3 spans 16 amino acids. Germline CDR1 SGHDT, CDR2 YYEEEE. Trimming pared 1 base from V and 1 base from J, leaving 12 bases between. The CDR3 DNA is TGTGCCAGCAGCTTGTTCCGAACAGCAAGCAATCAGCCCCAGCATTTT. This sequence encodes CASSLFRTASNQPQHF. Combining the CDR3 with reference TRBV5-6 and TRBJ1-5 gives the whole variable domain DAGVTQSPTHLIKTRGQQVTLRCSPKSGHDTVSWYQQALGQGPQFIFQYYEEEERQRGNFPDRFSGHQFPNYSSELNVNALLLGDSALYLCASSLFRTASNQPQHFGDGTRLSIL.

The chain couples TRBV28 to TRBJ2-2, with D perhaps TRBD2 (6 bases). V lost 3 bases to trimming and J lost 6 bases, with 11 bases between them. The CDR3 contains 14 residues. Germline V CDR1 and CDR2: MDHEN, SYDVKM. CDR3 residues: CASSLGGQAGELFF. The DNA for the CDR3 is TGTGCCAGCAGTTTGGGAGGACAAGCCGGGGAGCTGTTTTTT.

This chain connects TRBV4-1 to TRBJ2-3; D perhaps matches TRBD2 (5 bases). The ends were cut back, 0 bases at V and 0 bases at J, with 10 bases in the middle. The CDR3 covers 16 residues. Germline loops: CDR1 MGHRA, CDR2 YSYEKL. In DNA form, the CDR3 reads TGCGCCAGCAGCCAAGATCGGGGTTCGAGCACAGATACGCAGTATTTT. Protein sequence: CASSQDRGSSTDTQYF.

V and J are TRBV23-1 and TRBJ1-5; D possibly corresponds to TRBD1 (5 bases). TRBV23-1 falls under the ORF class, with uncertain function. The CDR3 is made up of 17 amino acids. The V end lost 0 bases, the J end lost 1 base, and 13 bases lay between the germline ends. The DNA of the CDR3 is TGCGCCAGCAGTCAATCGGGGGGGGACGGGAGCAATCAGCCCCAGCATTTT. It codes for CASSQSGGDGSNQPQHF.

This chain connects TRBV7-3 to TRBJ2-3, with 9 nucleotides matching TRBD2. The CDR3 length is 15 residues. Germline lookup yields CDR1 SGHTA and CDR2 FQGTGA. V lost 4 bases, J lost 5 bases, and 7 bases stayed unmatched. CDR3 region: CASSSIAGEEDTQYF. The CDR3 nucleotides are TGTGCCAGCAGCTCAATAGCGGGAGAGGAAGATACGCAGTATTTT.

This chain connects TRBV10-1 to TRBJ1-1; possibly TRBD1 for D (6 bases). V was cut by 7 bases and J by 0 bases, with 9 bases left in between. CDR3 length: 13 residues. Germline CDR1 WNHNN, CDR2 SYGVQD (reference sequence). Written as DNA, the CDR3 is TGCGCCAGCACGGACAGCTTGAACACTGAAGCTTTCTTT. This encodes CASTDSLNTEAFF.

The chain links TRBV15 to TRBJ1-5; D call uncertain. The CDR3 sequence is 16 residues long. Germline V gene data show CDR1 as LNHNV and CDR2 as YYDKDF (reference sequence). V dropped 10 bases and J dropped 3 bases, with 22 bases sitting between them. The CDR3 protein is CAIHWDVDLYNQPQHF. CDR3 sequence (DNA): TGTGCCATCCACTGGGATGTGGACTTATACAATCAGCCCCAGCATTTT.

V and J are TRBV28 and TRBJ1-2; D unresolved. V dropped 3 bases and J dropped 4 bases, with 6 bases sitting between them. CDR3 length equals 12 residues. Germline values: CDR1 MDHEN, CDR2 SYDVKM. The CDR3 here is CASSFGFYGYTF. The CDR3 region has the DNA TGTGCCAGCAGTTTCGGTTTCTATGGCTACACCTTC.